This TCR beta chain was identified in a study of radiotherapy plus CTLA-4 blockade in lung cancer. From germline, CDR1 is SQVTM and CDR2 ANQGSEA. CDR3 length: 12 amino acids. V shed 7 bases and J shed 5 bases, with 15 bases lying between them. Sequencing was performed with immunoSEQ multiplex PCR; in TCRdb, only in-frame clones are kept and a portion is missing. The sample lists tens of thousands of clones, 70% to 85% occurring once. The chain recombines TRBV29-1 with TRBJ2-7; either TRBD1 or TRBD2 may fit D (5 bases each). This clonotype was sampled from a human donor with non-small cell lung cancer who had stable disease on radiotherapy plus ipilimumab. The sample was peripheral blood, taken from a patient treated with radiotherapy plus ipilimumab. The CDR3 loop reads CSAGGSGHEQYF. CDR3 bases: TGCAGCGCTGGGGGTTCGGGCCACGAGCAGTACTTC.